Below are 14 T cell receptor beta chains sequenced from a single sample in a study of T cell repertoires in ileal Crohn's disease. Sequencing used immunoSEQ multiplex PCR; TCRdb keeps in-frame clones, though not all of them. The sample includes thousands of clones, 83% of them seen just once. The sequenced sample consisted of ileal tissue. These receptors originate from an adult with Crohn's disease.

CDR3 residues: CASSAEGYGYTF. DNA for the CDR3: TGCGCCAGCAGCGCGGAGGGATATGGCTACACCTTC. The chain employs TRBV5-1 and TRBJ1-2; no reliable D call. The CDR3 totals 12 residues. Germline CDR1 and CDR2: SGHRS and YFSETQ. The ends were cut back, 4 bases at V and 5 bases at J, with 9 bases in the middle. Full variable domain (remainder filled in from reference TRBV5-1 and TRBJ1-2): KAGVTQTPRYLIKTRGQQVTLSCSPISGHRSVSWYQQTPGQGLQFLFEYFSETQRNKGNFPGRFSGRQFSNSRSEMNVSTLELGDSALYLCASSAEGYGYTFGSGTRLTVV.

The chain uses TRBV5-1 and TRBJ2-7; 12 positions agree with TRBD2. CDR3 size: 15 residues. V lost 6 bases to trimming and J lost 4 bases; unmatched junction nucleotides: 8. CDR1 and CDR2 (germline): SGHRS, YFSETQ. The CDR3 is CASTDGLAGLYEQYF. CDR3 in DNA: TGCGCCAGCACCGATGGACTAGCGGGATTGTACGAGCAGTACTTC.

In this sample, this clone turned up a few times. The CDR3 here is CASSATGSYTGELFF. CDR3 coding DNA: TGTGCCAGCAGTGCCACCGGGTCCTATACCGGGGAGCTGTTTTTT. The chain joins TRBV2 to TRBJ2-2, with D unresolved. V was pared by 4 bases and J by 5 bases, with 14 bases between. CDR3 length: 15 amino acids. Germline assignment: CDR1 SNHLY and CDR2 FYNNEI. The full variable domain, completed using reference TRBV2 and TRBJ2-2, is EPEVTQTPSHQVTQMGQEVILRCVPISNHLYFYWYRQILGQKVEFLVSFYNNEISEKSEIFDDQFSVERPDGSNFTLKIRSTKLEDSAMYFCASSATGSYTGELFFGEGSRLTVL.

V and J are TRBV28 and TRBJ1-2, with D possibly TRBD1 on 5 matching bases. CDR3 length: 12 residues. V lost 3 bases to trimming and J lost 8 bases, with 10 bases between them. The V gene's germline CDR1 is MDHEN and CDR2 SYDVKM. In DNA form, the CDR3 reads TGTGCCAGCAGTTTTCAGGGACTCGGCTACACCTTC. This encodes CASSFQGLGYTF.

In nucleotides, the CDR3 is TGTGCCAGCAGCCACGCCACTAGCGGGAGCTACAATGAGCAGTTCTTC. Amino acid sequence: CASSHATSGSYNEQFF. The chain carries TRBV4-2 and TRBJ2-1; 11 nucleotides match TRBD2. J was trimmed by 3 bases and V by 3 bases; bases with no gene match: 4. Germline V gene lookup returns CDR1 LGHNA and CDR2 YNFKEQ. The CDR3 is 16 residues long.

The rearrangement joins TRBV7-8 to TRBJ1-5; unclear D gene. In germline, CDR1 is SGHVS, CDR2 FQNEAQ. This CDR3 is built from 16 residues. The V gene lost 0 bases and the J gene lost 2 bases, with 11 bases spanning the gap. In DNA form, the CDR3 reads TGTGCCAGCAGCTTAGCTCGGCCCCAGGGCAATCAGCCCCAGCATTTT. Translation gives CASSLARPQGNQPQHF.

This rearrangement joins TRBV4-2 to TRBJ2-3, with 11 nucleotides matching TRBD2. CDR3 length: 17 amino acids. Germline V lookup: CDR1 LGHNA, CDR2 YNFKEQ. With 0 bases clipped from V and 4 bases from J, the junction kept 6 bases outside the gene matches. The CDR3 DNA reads TGTGCCAGCAGCCAAGAGGGTCTAGCGGGAGGTCCAGATACGCAGTATTTT. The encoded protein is CASSQEGLAGGPDTQYF.

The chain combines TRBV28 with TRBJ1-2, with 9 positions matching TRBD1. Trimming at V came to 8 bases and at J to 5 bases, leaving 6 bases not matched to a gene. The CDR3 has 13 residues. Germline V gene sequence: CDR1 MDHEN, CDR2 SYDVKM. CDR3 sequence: CASLRQGGYGYTF. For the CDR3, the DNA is TGTGCCAGCCTCCGACAGGGGGGTTATGGCTACACCTTC.

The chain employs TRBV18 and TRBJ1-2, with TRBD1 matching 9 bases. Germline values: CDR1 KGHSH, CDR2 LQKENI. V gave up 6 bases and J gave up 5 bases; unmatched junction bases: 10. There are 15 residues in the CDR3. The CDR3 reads CASSEGTGTAYGYTF. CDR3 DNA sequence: TGTGCCAGCTCCGAGGGGACAGGGACGGCGTATGGCTACACCTTC.

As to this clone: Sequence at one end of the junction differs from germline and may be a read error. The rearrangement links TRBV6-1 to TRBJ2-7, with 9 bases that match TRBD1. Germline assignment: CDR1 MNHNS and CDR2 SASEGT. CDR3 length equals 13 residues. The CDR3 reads CASTRDRVYEQYF. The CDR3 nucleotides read TGTGCGAGCACCCGGGACAGGGTATACGAGCAGTACTTC.

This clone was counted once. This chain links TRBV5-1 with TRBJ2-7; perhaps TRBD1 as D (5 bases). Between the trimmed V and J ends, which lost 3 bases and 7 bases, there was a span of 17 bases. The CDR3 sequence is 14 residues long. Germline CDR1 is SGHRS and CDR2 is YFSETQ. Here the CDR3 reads CASSSDHDSPEQYF. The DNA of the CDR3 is TGCGCCAGCAGCTCCGACCACGACAGCCCGGAGCAGTACTTC.

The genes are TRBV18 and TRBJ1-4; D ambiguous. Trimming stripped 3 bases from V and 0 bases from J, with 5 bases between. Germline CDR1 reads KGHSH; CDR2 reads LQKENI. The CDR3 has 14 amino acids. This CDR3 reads CASSPGTTNEKLFF. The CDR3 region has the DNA TGTGCCAGCTCACCGGGCACAACTAATGAAAAACTGTTTTTT.

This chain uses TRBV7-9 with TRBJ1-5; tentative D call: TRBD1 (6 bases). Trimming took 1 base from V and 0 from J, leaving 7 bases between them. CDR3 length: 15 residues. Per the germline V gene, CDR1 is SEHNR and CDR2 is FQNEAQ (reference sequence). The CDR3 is CASSLEGHSNQPQHF. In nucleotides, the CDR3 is TGTGCCAGCAGCTTAGAGGGACATAGCAATCAGCCCCAGCATTTT.

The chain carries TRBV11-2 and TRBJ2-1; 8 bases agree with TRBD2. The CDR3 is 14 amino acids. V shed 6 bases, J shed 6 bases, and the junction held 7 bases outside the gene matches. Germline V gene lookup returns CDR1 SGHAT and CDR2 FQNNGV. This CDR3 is CASRTSGSANEQFF. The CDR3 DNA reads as TGTGCCAGCAGAACCAGCGGGAGTGCCAATGAGCAGTTCTTC.